This T cell receptor beta chain was sequenced for a study of blood T cell repertoires in COVID-19. Study details: Samples taken during acute and convalescent COVID-19 were collected in the United States, Italy and Spain. From T cells, B-cell-depleted T cells, or PBMCs came the material, which was cDNA or gDNA.

Source study methods: Reference gene primers were amplified, and this amplification served to estimate nucleated cell counts. Method: immunoSEQ multiplex PCR; TCRdb's copy keeps in-frame clones and lacks some. The V and J calls and clone size were taken over from that table, and D and trimming were inferred from the DNA. The sample holds around 99,000 clones, over 70% seen once. Trimming took 6 bases from V and 5 from J; bases not matched to a gene: 10. The germline gives CDR1 MNHEY, CDR2 SVGAGI. There are 15 residues in the CDR3. The V call is TRBV6-5, the J call TRBJ2-1; 7 bases align to TRBD2. The clonotype originates from a woman in her 50s with acute or convalescent COVID-19. Sequenced material: peripheral blood. CDR3 protein: CASRRLAGSNNEQFF. The DNA of the CDR3 is TGTGCCAGCAGGCGACTAGCCGGCTCTAACAATGAGCAGTTCTTC.